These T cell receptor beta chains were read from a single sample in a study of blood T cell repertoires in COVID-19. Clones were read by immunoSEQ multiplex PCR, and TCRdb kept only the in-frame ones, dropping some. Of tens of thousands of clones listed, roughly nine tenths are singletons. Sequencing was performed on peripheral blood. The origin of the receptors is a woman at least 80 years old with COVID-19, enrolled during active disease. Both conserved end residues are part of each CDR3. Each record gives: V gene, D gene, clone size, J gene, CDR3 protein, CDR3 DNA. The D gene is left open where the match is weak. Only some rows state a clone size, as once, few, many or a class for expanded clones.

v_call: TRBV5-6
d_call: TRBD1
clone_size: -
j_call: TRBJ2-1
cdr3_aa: CASSLVGQGANEQFF
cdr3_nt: TGTGCCAGCAGCTTGGTCGGTCAGGGGGCGAATGAGCAGTTCTTC

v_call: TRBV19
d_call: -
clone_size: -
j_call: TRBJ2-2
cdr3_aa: CASTPGVSYTGELFF
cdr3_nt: TGTGCCAGTACACCCGGGGTATCATACACCGGGGAGCTGTTTTTT

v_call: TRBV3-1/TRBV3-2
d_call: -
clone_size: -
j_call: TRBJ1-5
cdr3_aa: CASSQGHHSNQPQHF
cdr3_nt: TGTGCCAGCAGCCAAGGACACCATAGCAATCAGCCCCAGCATTTT

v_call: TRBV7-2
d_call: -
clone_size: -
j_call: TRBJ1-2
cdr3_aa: CASSMTAYGYTF
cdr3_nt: TGTGCCAGCAGCATGACAGCTTATGGCTACACCTTC

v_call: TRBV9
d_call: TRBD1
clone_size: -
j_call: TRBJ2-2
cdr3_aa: CASSAGTANTGELFF
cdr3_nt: TGTGCCAGCAGCGCCGGGACAGCGAACACCGGGGAGCTGTTTTTT

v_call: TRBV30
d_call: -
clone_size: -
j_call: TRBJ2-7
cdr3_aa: CASTNSDSSYEQYF
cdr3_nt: TGTGCCTCGACGAATTCGGACAGCTCCTACGAGCAGTACTTC

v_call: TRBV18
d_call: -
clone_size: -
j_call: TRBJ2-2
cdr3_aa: CASSPKSGHSYTGELFF
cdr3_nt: TGTGCCAGCTCACCAAAGTCGGGACACAGCTACACCGGGGAGCTGTTTTTT

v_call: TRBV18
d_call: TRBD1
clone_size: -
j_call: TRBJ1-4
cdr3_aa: CASSPARTGANEKLFF
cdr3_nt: TGTGCCAGCTCACCAGCCCGGACAGGGGCTAATGAAAAACTGTTTTTT

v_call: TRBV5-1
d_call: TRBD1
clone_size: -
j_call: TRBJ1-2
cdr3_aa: CASSLDRGYGYTF
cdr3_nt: TGCGCCAGCAGCTTGGACAGGGGCTATGGCTACACCTTC

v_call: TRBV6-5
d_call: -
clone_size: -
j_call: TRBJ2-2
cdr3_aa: CASSLGRFLGELFF
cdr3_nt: TGTGCCAGCAGTCTGGGCAGATTTCTCGGGGAGCTGTTTTTT

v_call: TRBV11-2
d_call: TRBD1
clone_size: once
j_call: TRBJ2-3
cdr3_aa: CASSVDRGGTDTQYF
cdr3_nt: TGTGCCAGCAGCGTCGACAGGGGTGGCACAGATACGCAGTATTTT

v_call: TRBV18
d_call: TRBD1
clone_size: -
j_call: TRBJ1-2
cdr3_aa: CASSPDRDYGYTF
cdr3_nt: TGTGCCAGCTCACCGGACAGGGACTATGGCTACACCTTC

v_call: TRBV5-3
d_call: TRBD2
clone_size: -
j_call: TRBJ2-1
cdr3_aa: CARSLRAGGYNEQFF
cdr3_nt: TGTGCCAGAAGCTTGAGGGCGGGGGGATACAATGAGCAGTTCTTC

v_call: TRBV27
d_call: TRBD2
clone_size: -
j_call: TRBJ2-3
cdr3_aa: CASRYSGGVFSTDTQYF
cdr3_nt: TGTGCCAGCAGATACAGCGGGGGTGTGTTTAGCACAGATACGCAGTATTTT

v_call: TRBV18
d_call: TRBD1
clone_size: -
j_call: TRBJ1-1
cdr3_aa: CASSFGQGLEAFF
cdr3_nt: TGTGCCAGCTCCTTCGGACAGGGACTTGAAGCTTTCTTT

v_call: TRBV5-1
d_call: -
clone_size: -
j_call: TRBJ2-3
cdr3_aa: CASSSGGTSTDTQYF
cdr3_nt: TGCGCCAGCAGCTCGGGGGGCACTAGCACAGATACGCAGTATTTT

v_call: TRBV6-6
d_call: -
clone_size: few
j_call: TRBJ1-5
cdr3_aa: CASSLRGAEQPQHF
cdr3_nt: TGTGCCAGCAGTCTACGGGGGGCTGAGCAGCCCCAGCATTTT

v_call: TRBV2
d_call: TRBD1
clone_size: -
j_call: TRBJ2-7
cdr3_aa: CASSAQTGPYEQYF
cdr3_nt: TGTGCCAGCAGTGCCCAGACAGGGCCCTACGAGCAGTACTTC

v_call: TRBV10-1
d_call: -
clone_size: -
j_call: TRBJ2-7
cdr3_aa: CASSERLASEQYF
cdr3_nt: TGCGCCAGCAGTGAAAGGCTAGCCAGCGAGCAGTACTTC

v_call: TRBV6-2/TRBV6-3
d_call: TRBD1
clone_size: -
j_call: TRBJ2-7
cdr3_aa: CASSYSLKGQGFDEQYF
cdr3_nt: TGTGCCAGCAGTTACAGTTTAAAGGGACAGGGGTTCGACGAGCAGTACTTC

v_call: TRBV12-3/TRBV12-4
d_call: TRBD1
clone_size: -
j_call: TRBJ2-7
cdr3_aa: CASRGDSPYEQYF
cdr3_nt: TGTGCCAGCAGGGGGGACAGTCCCTACGAGCAGTACTTC

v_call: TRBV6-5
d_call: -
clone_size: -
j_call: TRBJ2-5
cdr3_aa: CASSLVGGGETQYF
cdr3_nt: TGTGCCAGCAGTTTAGTTGGGGGCGGAGAGACCCAGTACTTC

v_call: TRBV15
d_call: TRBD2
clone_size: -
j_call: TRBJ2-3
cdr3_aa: CATSRAFEPGTSGGDTQYF
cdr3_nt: TGTGCCACCAGCAGAGCCTTCGAGCCCGGGACTAGCGGGGGTGATACGCAGTATTTT

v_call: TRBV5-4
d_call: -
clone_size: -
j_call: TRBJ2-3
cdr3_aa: CASSRSGASTDTQYF
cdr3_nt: TGTGCCAGCAGCCGGAGCGGAGCCAGCACAGATACGCAGTATTTT

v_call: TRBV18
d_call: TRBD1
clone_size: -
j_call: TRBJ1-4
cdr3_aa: CASSPGTEGKLFF
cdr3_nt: TGTGCCAGCTCACCTGGGACAGAAGGAAAACTGTTTTTT

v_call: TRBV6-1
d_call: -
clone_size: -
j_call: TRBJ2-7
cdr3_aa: CASSERHPGVGEQYF
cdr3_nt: TGTGCCAGCAGTGAACGGCACCCCGGGGTCGGCGAGCAGTACTTC

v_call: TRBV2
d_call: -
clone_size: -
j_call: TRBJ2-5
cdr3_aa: CATGEETQYF
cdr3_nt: TGTGCCACAGGGGAAGAGACCCAGTACTTC

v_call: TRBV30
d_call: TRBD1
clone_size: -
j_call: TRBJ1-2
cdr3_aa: CAWSARGRGYTF
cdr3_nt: TGTGCCTGGAGCGCCAGGGGGCGCGGCTACACCTTC

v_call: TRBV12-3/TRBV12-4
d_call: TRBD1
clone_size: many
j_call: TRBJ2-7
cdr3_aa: CASSPGQGYEQYF
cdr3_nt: TGTGCCAGCAGTCCGGGACAGGGCTACGAGCAGTACTTC

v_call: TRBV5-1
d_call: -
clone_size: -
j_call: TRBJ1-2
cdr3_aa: CASSSQPDIYGYTF
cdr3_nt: TGCGCCAGCAGCTCCCAACCTGACATCTATGGCTACACCTTC

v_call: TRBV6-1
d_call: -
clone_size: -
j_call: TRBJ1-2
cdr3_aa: CASSEFPRNYGYTF
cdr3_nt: TGTGCCAGCAGTGAGTTCCCCCGGAACTATGGCTACACCTTC

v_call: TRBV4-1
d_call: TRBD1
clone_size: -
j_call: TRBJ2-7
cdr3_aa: CASSLRGQGAYEQYF
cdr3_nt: TGCGCCAGCAGCCTAAGAGGACAGGGGGCCTACGAGCAGTACTTC

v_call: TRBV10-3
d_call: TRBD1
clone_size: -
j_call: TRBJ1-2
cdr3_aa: CAISLGQGGSYGYTF
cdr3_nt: TGTGCCATCAGCTTAGGACAGGGCGGGAGCTATGGCTACACCTTC

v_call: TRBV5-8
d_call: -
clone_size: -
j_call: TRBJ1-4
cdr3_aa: CASSWGVTGRNEKLFF
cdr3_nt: TGTGCCAGCAGCTGGGGCGTAACAGGGCGAAACGAAAAACTGTTTTTT

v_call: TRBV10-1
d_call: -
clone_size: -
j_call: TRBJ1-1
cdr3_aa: CASSPLGGNTEAFF
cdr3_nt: TGCGCCAGTTCTCCTTTGGGGGGAAACACTGAAGCTTTCTTT

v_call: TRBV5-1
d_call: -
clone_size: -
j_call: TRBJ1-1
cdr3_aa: CASSLTGMGSKAFF
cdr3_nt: TGCGCCAGCAGCTTGACAGGGATGGGTTCAAAAGCTTTCTTT

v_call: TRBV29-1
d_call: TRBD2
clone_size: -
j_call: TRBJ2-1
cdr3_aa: CSARSGNYNEQFF
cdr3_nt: TGCAGCGCCCGGAGCGGGAATTACAATGAGCAGTTCTTC

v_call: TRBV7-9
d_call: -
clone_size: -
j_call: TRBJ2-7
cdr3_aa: CASSLGGRDGAYEQYF
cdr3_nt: TGTGCCAGCAGCTTGGGAGGCCGGGACGGAGCCTACGAGCAGTACTTC

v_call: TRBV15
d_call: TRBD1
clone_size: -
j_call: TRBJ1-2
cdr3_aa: CATSPPRQGYGYTF
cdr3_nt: TGTGCCACCAGCCCCCCCAGACAGGGGTATGGCTACACCTTC

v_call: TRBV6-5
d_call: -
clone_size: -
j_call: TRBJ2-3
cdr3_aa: CASRQADTQYF
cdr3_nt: TGTGCCAGCAGACAGGCAGATACGCAGTATTTT

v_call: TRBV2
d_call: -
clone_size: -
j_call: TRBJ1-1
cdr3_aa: CASSVLGAGTEAFF
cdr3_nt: TGTGCCAGCAGTGTTCTGGGGGCTGGGACTGAAGCTTTCTTT

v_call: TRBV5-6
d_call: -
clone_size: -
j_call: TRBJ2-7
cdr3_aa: CASSISGLEQYF
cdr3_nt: TGTGCCAGCAGCATCAGTGGCCTGGAGCAGTACTTC

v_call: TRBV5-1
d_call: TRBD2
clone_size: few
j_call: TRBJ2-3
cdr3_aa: CASSLAGWTSGGPTTDTQYF
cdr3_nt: TGCGCCAGCAGCTTGGCAGGTTGGACTAGCGGGGGACCTACCACAGATACGCAGTATTTT

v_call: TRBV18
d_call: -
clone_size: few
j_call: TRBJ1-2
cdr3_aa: CASTGGVYGYTF
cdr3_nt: TGTGCCAGCACCGGGGGAGTCTATGGCTACACCTTC

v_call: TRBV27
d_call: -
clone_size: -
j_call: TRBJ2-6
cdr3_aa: CASSSSPGSGANVLTF
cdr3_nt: TGTGCCAGCAGTTCCTCCCCGGGCTCTGGGGCCAACGTCCTGACTTTC

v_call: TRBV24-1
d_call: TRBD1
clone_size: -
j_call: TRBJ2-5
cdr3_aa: CATSGQGGEKTQYF
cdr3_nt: TGTGCCACCAGTGGACAAGGGGGCGAGAAGACCCAGTACTTC

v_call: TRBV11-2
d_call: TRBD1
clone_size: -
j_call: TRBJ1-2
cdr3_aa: CASSLRTGLTFNYGYTF
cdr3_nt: TGTGCCAGCAGCTTAAGGACAGGGCTTACCTTTAACTATGGCTACACCTTC